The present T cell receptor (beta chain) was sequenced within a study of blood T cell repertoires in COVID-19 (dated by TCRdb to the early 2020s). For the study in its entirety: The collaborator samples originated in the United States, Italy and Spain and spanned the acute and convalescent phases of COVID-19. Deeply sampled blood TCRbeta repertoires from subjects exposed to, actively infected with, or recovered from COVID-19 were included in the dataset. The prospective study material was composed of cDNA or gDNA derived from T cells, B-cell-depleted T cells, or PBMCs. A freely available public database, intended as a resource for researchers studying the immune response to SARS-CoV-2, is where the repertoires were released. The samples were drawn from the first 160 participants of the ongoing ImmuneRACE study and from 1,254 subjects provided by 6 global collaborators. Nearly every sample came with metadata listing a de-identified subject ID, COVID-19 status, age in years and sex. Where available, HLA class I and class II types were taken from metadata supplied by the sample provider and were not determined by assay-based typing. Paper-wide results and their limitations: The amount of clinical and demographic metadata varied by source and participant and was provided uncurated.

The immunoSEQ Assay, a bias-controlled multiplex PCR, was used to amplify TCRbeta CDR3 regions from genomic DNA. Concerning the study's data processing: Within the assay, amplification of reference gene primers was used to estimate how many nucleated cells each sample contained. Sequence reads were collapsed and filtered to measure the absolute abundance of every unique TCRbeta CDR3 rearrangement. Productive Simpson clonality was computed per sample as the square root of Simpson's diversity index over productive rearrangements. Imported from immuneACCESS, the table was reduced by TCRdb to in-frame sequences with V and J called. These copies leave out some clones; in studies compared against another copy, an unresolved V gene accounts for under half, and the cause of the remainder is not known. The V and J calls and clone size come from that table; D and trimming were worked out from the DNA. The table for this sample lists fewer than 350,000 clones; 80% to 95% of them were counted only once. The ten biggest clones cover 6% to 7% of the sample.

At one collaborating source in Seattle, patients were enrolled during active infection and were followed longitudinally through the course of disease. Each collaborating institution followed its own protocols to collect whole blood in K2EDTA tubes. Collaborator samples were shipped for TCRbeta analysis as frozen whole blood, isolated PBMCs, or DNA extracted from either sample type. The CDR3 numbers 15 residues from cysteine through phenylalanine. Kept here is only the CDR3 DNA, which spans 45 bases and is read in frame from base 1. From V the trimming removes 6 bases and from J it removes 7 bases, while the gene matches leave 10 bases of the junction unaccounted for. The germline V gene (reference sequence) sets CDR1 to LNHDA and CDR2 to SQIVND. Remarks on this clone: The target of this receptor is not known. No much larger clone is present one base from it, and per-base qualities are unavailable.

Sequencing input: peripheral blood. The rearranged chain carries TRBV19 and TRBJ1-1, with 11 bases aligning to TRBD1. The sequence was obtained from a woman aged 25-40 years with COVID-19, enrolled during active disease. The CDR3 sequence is CASRTPGQGGGEAFF. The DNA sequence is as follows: TGTGCCAGTAGGACTCCGGGACAGGGGGGAGGTGAAGCTTTCTTT. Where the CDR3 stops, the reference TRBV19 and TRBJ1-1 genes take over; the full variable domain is DGGITQSPKYLFRKEGQNVTLSCEQNLNHDAMYWYRQDPGQGLRLIYYSQIVNDFQKGDIAEGYSVSREKKESFPLTVTSAQKNPTAFYLCASRTPGQGGGEAFFGQGTRLTVV.